Presented here are 26 T cell receptor beta chains from one specimen sequenced in a study of cytomegalovirus exposure and HLA in healthy donors. Using immunoSEQ multiplex PCR, the repertoire was profiled, and TCRdb retains in-frame clones only, with some absent. The table has 200,000 to 250,000 clones, more than 75% seen once. Sequenced: PBMCs. Receptors were obtained from a woman between 18 and 29 years old in good health and CMV-seropositive.

As for this clone: One junction end disagrees with the germline gene, perhaps due to a read error. J is TRBJ1-5 and V is TRBV19; D is uncertain. The CDR3 sequence is 15 residues long. Looked up from germline, CDR1 is LNHDA and CDR2 is SQIVND (reference sequence). The CDR3, as DNA: TGTGCCAGTAGTATAACGACCGGCACGTATCAGGCCCAGCATTTT. Amino acids: CASSITTGTYQAQHF.

V usage is TRBV28 and J usage is TRBJ2-1; 10 nucleotides match TRBD2. Germline CDR1 and CDR2: MDHEN and SYDVKM. Trimming took 8 bases from V and 7 from J; bases not matched to a gene: 14. The length of the CDR3 is 16 residues. In nucleotides, the CDR3 is TGTGCCAGCGGTGGGAAGCTAGCGGGAGTTCGGAATGAGCAGTTCTTC. This translates into CASGGKLAGVRNEQFF.

V gene TRBV28 combines with J gene TRBJ1-1, with D perhaps matching TRBD1 (6 bases). Deletions cut 6 bases from V and 7 bases from J, with 9 bases between. The CDR3 loop spans 11 amino acids. CDR1 is MDHEN and CDR2 is SYDVKM in the germline V gene. The CDR3 DNA follows: TGTGCCAGCAGGGACAGCCTTGAAGCTTTCTTT. The encoded protein is CASRDSLEAFF.

CDR3 residues: CASSYSPGVGTEAFF. The CDR3 DNA reads as TGTGCCAGCAGTTACTCTCCGGGGGTAGGGACTGAAGCTTTCTTT. The rearrangement links TRBV6-5 to TRBJ1-1, with a possible D match to TRBD1 (5 bases). V lost 0 bases and J 5 bases, leaving 13 bases between the germline ends. CDR1 MNHEY and CDR2 SVGAGI come from the germline V gene. The CDR3 has 15 amino acids.

This chain links TRBV19 with TRBJ2-7, with D hard to call. Trimming pared 6 bases from V and 0 bases from J, leaving 15 bases between. The CDR3 loop spans 15 amino acids. CDR1 is LNHDA and CDR2 is SQIVND in the germline V gene (reference sequence). CDR3: CASRPPKYSSYEQYF. As DNA, the CDR3 is TGTGCCAGTAGGCCCCCCAAGTATAGCTCCTACGAGCAGTACTTC.

The V call is TRBV5-1, the J call TRBJ1-2; 7 bases agree with TRBD1. Germline values: CDR1 SGHRS, CDR2 YFSETQ. J lost 0 bases, V lost 6 bases, and 5 bases had no gene match. There are 14 residues in the CDR3. This chain's CDR3 is CASTRDSPNYGYTF. The DNA for the CDR3 is TGCGCCAGCACACGGGACAGTCCTAACTATGGCTACACCTTC.

This clone was picked up one time. CDR3 DNA: TGTGCCACCAGCAGAGATCGTGACGGGGTGGAGACCCAGTACTTC. Translating it yields CATSRDRDGVETQYF. The V call is TRBV15, the J call TRBJ2-5; weak D call: TRBD2 (5 bases). From germline, CDR1 is LNHNV and CDR2 YYDKDF (reference sequence). Trimming stripped 0 bases from V and 5 bases from J, with 13 bases between. The length of the CDR3 is 15 residues.

With respect to this clone: This sample also contains other DNA sequences that code for the same CDR3. The rearrangement uses TRBV5-1 and TRBJ1-2; maybe TRBD1 (6 bases). Trimming removed 0 bases at V and 0 bases at J, with 9 bases between. CDR3 length equals 15 residues. In germline, CDR1 is SGHRS, CDR2 YFSETQ. CDR3: CASSLEGGANYGYTF. The CDR3 nucleotides read TGCGCCAGCAGCTTGGAAGGGGGAGCTAACTATGGCTACACCTTC.

This rearrangement joins TRBV2 to TRBJ2-1; 9 bases map to TRBD2. Trimming removed 4 bases from V and 9 bases from J; junction bases left unmatched: 4. Germline V CDR1 and CDR2: SNHLY, FYNNEI. This CDR3 is 13 amino acids long. The CDR3 DNA sequence: TGTGCCAGCAGTGGCGGGAGGGCCGGTGAGCAGTTCTTC. Its translation is CASSGGRAGEQFF.

V usage is TRBV27 and J usage is TRBJ2-1; weak D call: TRBD1 (6 bases). CDR3 length: 16 amino acids. Trimming took 6 bases from V and 9 from J, leaving 24 bases between them. Per the germline V gene, CDR1 is MNHEY and CDR2 is SMNVEV (reference sequence). CDR3 residues: CASRLGTSGGLGEQFF. The CDR3 bases are TGTGCCAGCAGACTCGGAACCAGTGGGGGCCTGGGTGAGCAGTTCTTC.

This clone appeared a few times. The rearrangement links TRBV19 to TRBJ1-5; 8 positions match TRBD1. The CDR3 covers 16 residues. The germline gives CDR1 LNHDA, CDR2 SQIVND (reference sequence). The V and J ends lost 1 base and 8 bases, in that order; junction bases with no gene match: 10. The chain's CDR3 is CASSIVGQGRRKPQHF. The CDR3 DNA reads TGTGCCAGTAGTATAGTCGGACAGGGCCGGAGAAAGCCCCAGCATTTT.

This clone was observed a handful of times. The V and J genes are TRBV2 and TRBJ1-2; TRBD1 might be the D (5 bases). Trimming stripped 6 bases from V and 7 bases from J, with 15 bases between. In germline, CDR1 is SNHLY, CDR2 FYNNEI. CDR3 length: 13 amino acids. CDR3 in amino acids: CASSDSPGSGYTF. The CDR3, as DNA: TGTGCCAGCAGCGACTCCCCAGGGTCTGGCTACACCTTC.

As concerns this clone: Germline is not matched at one junction end, which may reflect a read error. The chain recombines TRBV7-7 with TRBJ2-1; 9 bases align to TRBD2. This CDR3 region has 16 residues. In germline, CDR1 is SSHAT, CDR2 FNYEAQ (reference sequence). As DNA, the CDR3 is TGTGCTAGCAGCTTTTTAGCGGGAGCCTCCGGGGATGAGCAGTTCTTC. It translates to CASSFLAGASGDEQFF.

This chain links TRBV19 with TRBJ2-7; TRBD2 matches 7 bases. The germline CDR1 and CDR2 sequences are LNHDA and SQIVND (reference sequence). Germline trimming cut 5 bases from V and 5 bases from J; bases unmatched to any gene: 3. The length of the CDR3 is 12 residues. CDR3 residues: CASSGGVDEQYF. In nucleotides, the CDR3 is TGTGCCAGTAGTGGGGGGGTCGACGAGCAGTACTTC.

This chain connects TRBV5-1 to TRBJ2-7, with D possibly TRBD1 on 5 matching bases. CDR1 is SGHRS, CDR2 YFSETQ, per germline. V was pared by 7 bases and J by 2 bases, with 13 bases between. The CDR3 has 13 amino acids. The DNA for the CDR3 is TGCGCCAGCTCCAGGGTTCGCCCCTACGAGCAGTACTTC. It encodes CASSRVRPYEQYF.

The V call is TRBV30, the J call TRBJ2-6, with D uncertain. Trimming left V 0 bases short and J 6 bases short, with 6 bases between. Germline V gene lookup returns CDR1 GTSNPN and CDR2 SVGIG (reference sequence). This CDR3 has 13 residues. The CDR3 loop reads CAWSVFLANVLTF. DNA for the CDR3: TGTGCCTGGAGTGTCTTTTTGGCCAACGTCCTGACTTTC.

This chain links TRBV15 with TRBJ2-7, with a possible D match to TRBD2 (5 bases). With 1 base removed from V and 6 bases from J, the gap between germline ends came to 37 bases. The germline CDR1 and CDR2 sequences are LNHNV and YYDKDF (reference sequence). The CDR3 length is 22 residues. CDR3 sequence (DNA): TGTGCCACCAGCAGAGCTCGACCGGGCCCCCCGTCGTTCTCCCCCCGGGAACGCGAGCAGTACTTC. Its protein is CATSRARPGPPSFSPREREQYF.

This clone is a singleton in its sample. The chain couples TRBV11-2 to TRBJ1-3, with a possible D match to TRBD1 (5 bases). Germline V gene lookup returns CDR1 SGHAT and CDR2 FQNNGV. This CDR3 has 14 amino acids. The V end lost 3 bases, the J end lost 8 bases, and 14 bases lay between the germline ends. The CDR3 nucleotides are TGTGCCAGCAGCTTCGCAGGGTTCCGACACACCATATATTTT. Amino acid sequence: CASSFAGFRHTIYF.

The chain combines TRBV18 with TRBJ2-7, with TRBD1 matching over 9 bases. The germline V gene encodes CDR1 KGHSH and CDR2 LQKENI. CDR3 length equals 15 residues. Losses at the gene ends were 3 bases for V and 2 bases for J; bases not matched to a gene: 5. The CDR3 loop reads CASSPRTGVAYEQYF. For the CDR3, the DNA is TGTGCCAGCTCACCTCGGACAGGGGTCGCCTACGAGCAGTACTTC.

The V gene is TRBV27, the J gene TRBJ2-6; D possibly corresponds to TRBD2 (5 bases). This CDR3 has 17 residues. With 7 bases removed from V and 0 bases from J, the gap between germline ends came to 16 bases. The germline V gene encodes CDR1 MNHEY and CDR2 SMNVEV (reference sequence). DNA for the CDR3: TGTGCCAGCACTCAACGGAGAGGGCTCTCTGGGGCCAACGTCCTGACTTTC. Amino acids: CASTQRRGLSGANVLTF.

This sequence joins TRBV4-1 and TRBJ1-1; D gene ambiguous. Germline values: CDR1 MGHRA, CDR2 YSYEKL. The CDR3 runs to 15 residues. V lost 0 bases and J 4 bases, leaving 12 bases between the germline ends. CDR3 protein: CASSQETLLGTEAFF. The CDR3 DNA reads as TGCGCCAGCAGCCAAGAAACTCTGCTAGGCACTGAAGCTTTCTTT.

This chain joins TRBV5-4 and TRBJ2-7; 7 bases align to TRBD2. Germline lookup yields CDR1 SGHNT and CDR2 YYREEE (reference sequence). The V segment lost 4 bases and the J segment 3 bases; nucleotides outside the gene matches: 10. CDR3 length: 15 amino acids. The DNA for the CDR3 is TGTGCCAGCAGCAATACTGGACTAGACGACTACGAGCAGTACTTC. Translation: CASSNTGLDDYEQYF. The full variable domain, in which reference TRBV5-4 and TRBJ2-7 provide the parts outside the CDR3, is ETGVTQSPTHLIKTRGQQVTLRCSSQSGHNTVSWYQQALGQGPQFIFQYYREEENGRGNFPPRFSGLQFPNYSSELNVNALELDDSALYLCASSNTGLDDYEQYFGPGTRLTVT.

This chain connects TRBV7-9 to TRBJ2-7, with D unresolved. Trimming left V 0 bases short and J 0 bases short, with 9 bases between. The germline V gene encodes CDR1 SEHNR and CDR2 FQNEAQ (reference sequence). This CDR3 comprises 15 residues. In DNA form, the CDR3 reads TGTGCCAGCAGCTTAGCGGCGGCAAGCTCCTACGAGCAGTACTTC. Its protein product is CASSLAAASSYEQYF.

J is TRBJ1-1 and V is TRBV27; D remains ambiguous. Trimming left V 0 bases short and J 4 bases short, with 12 bases between. The CDR3 contains 15 residues. CDR1 is MNHEY, CDR2 SMNVEV, per germline (reference sequence). The CDR3 DNA follows: TGTGCCAGCAGTTTATCTTCTGGGCCGAGCACTGAAGCTTTCTTT. It translates to CASSLSSGPSTEAFF.

This chain links TRBV27 with TRBJ1-2; D is perhaps TRBD1 (6 bases). Trimming pared 5 bases from V and 1 base from J, leaving 11 bases between. The CDR3 is 14 amino acids. Looked up from germline, CDR1 is MNHEY and CDR2 is SMNVEV (reference sequence). CDR3 residues: CASSPRTDNYGYTF. Here the CDR3 DNA reads TGTGCCAGCAGTCCCCGGACAGATAACTATGGCTACACCTTC.

The chain has TRBV19 and TRBJ2-3; TRBD2 matches 7 bases. The V segment lost 5 bases and the J segment 4 bases; nucleotides outside the gene matches: 12. Germline-derived CDR1 and CDR2 are LNHDA and SQIVND (reference sequence). The CDR3 is 16 amino acids. CDR3 nucleotide sequence: TGTGCCAGTAGTGGGGAGCGGGGCTTCAGCGCAGATACGCAGTATTTT. Translation gives CASSGERGFSADTQYF. The variable domain in full, completed from reference TRBV19 and TRBJ2-3, reads DGGITQSPKYLFRKEGQNVTLSCEQNLNHDAMYWYRQDPGQGLRLIYYSQIVNDFQKGDIAEGYSVSREKKESFPLTVTSAQKNPTAFYLCASSGERGFSADTQYFGPGTRLTVL.